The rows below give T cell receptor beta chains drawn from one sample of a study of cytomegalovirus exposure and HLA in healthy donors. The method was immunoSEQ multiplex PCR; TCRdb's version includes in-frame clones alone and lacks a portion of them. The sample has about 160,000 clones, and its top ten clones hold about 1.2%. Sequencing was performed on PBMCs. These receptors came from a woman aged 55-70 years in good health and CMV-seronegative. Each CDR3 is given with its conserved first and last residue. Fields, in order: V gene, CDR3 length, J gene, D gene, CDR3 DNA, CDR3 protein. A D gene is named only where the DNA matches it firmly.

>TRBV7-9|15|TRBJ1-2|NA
TGTGCCAGCAGCTTAAGCGCGAGGGCTAACTATGGCTACACCTTC
CASSLSARANYGYTF
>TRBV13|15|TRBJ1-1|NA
TGTGCCAGCAGCTCCCACCTGGAGGGGAACACTGAAGCTTTCTTT
CASSSHLEGNTEAFF
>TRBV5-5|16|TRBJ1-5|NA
TGTGCCAGCAGCCCGGGACTCCTTAATAGCAATCAGCCCCAGCATTTT
CASSPGLLNSNQPQHF
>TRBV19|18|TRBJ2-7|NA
TGTGCCAGTAGTATTAACCCCGATGCGAGGCCTAGCTCCTACGAGCAGTACTTC
CASSINPDARPSSYEQYF
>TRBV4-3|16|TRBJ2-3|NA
TGCGCCAGCAGCCAAGTCGTAACAGAGAACACAGATACGCAGTATTTT
CASSQVVTENTDTQYF
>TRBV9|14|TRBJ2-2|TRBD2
TGTGCCAGCAGCGTTACTAGCGTGAACGGGGAGCTGTTTTTT
CASSVTSVNGELFF
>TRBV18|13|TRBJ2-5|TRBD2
TGTGCCAGCTCACCGGGAGGGGTAGAGACCCAGTACTTC
CASSPGGVETQYF
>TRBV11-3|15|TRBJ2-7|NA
TGTGCCAGCAGCTTATCCGGGACTGGAACCTACGAGCAGTACTTC
CASSLSGTGTYEQYF
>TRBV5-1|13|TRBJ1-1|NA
TGCGCCAGCAGTGAGATCGGTAACACTGAAGCTTTCTTT
CASSEIGNTEAFF
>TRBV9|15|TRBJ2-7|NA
TGTGCCAGCAGCGTAGCTACGGCACAGACCTACGAGCAGTACTTC
CASSVATAQTYEQYF
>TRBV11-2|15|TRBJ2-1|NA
TGTGCCAGCACCTCCGGGGGAAGCTCCTACAATGAGCAGTTCTTC
CASTSGGSSYNEQFF
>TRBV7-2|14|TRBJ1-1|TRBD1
TGTGCCAGTACTCTTGAGGGGGCTTACACTGAAGCTTTCTTT
CASTLEGAYTEAFF
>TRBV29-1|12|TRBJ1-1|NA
TGCAGCGTTTTTGGGGCTTACAAGTGGGCTTTCTTT
CSVFGAYKWAFF
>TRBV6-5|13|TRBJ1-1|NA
TGTGCCAGCAGTTACTCCCGCAGCACTGAAGCTTTCTTT
CASSYSRSTEAFF
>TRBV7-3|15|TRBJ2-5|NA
TGTGCCAGCAGCCCCTGGGCCAGGGGTGACGAGACCCAGTACTTC
CASSPWARGDETQYF
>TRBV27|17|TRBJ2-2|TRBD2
TGTGCCAGCAGTTTATTGGCTAGCGGGATAAACACCGGGGAGCTGTTTTTT
CASSLLASGINTGELFF
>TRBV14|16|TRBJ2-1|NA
TGTGCCAGCAGCCAAGATTGGGGAGGTAGCGACAATGAGCAGTTCTTC
CASSQDWGGSDNEQFF
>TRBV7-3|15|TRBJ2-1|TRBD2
TGTGCCAGCAGCAAAATGGGACTAGGCGACAATGAGCAGTTCTTC
CASSKMGLGDNEQFF
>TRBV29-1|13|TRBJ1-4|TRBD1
TGCAGCGCCTTACAGGGGGCGGATGAAAAACTGTTTTTT
CSALQGADEKLFF
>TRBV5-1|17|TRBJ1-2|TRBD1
TGCGCCAGCAGTCCCTCGACAGGGGGCCCATCAAACTATGGCTACACCTTC
CASSPSTGGPSNYGYTF
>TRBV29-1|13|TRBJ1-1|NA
TGCAGCGTTAACAGGGAGGGGGACACTGAAGCTTTCTTT
CSVNREGDTEAFF
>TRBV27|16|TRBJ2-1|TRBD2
TGTGCCAGCAGTTCAAGCGGGGGGGATTCTTACAATGAGCAGTTCTTC
CASSSSGGDSYNEQFF
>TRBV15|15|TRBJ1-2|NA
TGTGCCACCAGCAGCGGGTCTAATCGACGCTATGGCTACACCTTC
CATSSGSNRRYGYTF
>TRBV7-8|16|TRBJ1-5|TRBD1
TGTGCCAGCAGCCCGGACAGGGTTTGGTGGGGACAGCCCCAGCATTTT
CASSPDRVWWGQPQHF
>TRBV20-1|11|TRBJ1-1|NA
TGCAGTGTCAGGGGGAACACTGAAGCTTTCTTT
CSVRGNTEAFF